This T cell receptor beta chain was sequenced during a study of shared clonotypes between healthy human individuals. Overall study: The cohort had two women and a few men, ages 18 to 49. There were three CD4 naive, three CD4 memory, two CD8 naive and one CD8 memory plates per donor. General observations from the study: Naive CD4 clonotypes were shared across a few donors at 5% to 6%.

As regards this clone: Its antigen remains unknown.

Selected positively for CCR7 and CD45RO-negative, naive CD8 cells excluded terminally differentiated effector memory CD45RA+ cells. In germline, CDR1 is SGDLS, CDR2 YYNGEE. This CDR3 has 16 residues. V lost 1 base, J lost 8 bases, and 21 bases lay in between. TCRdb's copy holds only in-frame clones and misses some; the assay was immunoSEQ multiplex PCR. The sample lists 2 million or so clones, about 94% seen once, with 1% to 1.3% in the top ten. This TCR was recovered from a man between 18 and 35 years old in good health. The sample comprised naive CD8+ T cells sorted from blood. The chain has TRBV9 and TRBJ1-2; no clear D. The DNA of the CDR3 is TGTGCCAGCAGCGTACTCTCCCGCGCCTCAGAAGGGGGCTACACCTTC. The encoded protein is CASSVLSRASEGGYTF.